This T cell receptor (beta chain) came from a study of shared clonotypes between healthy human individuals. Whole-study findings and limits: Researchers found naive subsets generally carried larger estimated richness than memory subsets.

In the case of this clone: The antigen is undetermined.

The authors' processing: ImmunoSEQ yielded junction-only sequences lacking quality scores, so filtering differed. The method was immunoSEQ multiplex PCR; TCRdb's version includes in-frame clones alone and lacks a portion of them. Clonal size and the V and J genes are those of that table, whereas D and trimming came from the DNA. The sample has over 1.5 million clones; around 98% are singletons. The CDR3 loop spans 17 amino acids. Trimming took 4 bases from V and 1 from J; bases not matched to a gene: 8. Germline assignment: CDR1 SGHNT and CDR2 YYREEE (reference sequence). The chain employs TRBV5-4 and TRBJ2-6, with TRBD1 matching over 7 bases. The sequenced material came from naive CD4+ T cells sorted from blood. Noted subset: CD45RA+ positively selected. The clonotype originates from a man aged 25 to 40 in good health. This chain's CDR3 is CASSRVLTGSGANVLTF. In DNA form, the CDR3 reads TGTGCCAGCAGCCGGGTTTTGACAGGGTCTGGGGCCAACGTCCTGACTTTC.